The clone carrying this TCR beta chain appeared once. Germline CDR1 and CDR2: LNHDA and SQIVND (reference sequence). The length of the CDR3 is 13 residues. J was trimmed by 6 bases and V by 6 bases; bases with no gene match: 7. This record belongs to a study of blood T cell repertoires in COVID-19. Across the study: COVID-19 samples from acute and convalescent phases originated in the United States, Italy and Spain.

In the original processing: Amplification of reference gene primers provided the estimated nucleated cell counts. The data were produced by immunoSEQ multiplex PCR, yet TCRdb's version contains in-frame clones alone and is incomplete. From that table come the V and J calls and clone size; the DNA was used to work out D and trimming. The sample holds more than 95,000 clones, 65% to 90% seen once. The sequence came from a man older than 75 with active or convalescent COVID-19. The specimen was peripheral blood. This chain joins TRBV19 and TRBJ2-7, with 8 bases fitting TRBD2. CDR3 sequence: CASSRGLAREQYF. CDR3 bases: TGTGCCAGTAGCAGAGGACTAGCACGCGAGCAGTACTTC.